Given below is one TCR beta chain in context. Within the sample, other DNA sequences also encode this same CDR3. The data were obtained in a study of blood T cell repertoires in COVID-19. Looking at the study overall: COVID-19 samples, acute and convalescent, were from the United States, Italy and Spain. The cDNA or gDNA used as material had been derived from T cells, B-cell-depleted T cells, or PBMCs.

Authors' processing steps: Reference gene primers were amplified, and this amplification served to estimate nucleated cell counts. TCRdb's copy holds only in-frame clones and misses some; the assay was immunoSEQ multiplex PCR. V, J and clone size reflect that table, while D and trimming were determined from the DNA. The data hold about 97,000 clones, with approximately 82% observed a single time. The CDR3 extends over 13 amino acids. Germline CDR1 and CDR2: SEHNR and FQNEAQ (reference sequence). V was cut by 2 bases and J by 4 bases, with 6 bases left in between. The TCR was taken from a man aged 55 to 70 with active or convalescent COVID-19. Sequencing used peripheral blood. The chain recombines TRBV7-9 with TRBJ1-5; D might be TRBD1 (5 bases). CDR3 coding DNA: TGTGCCAGCAGCTTACAGGGAAATCAGCCCCAGCATTTT. It yields the protein CASSLQGNQPQHF.